A selection of T cell receptor beta chains follows, all from one sample in a study of T cells in Graves' hyperthyroidism and ophthalmopathy. MiXCR, run by TCRdb on the multiplex PCR reads, gives a single entry per CDR3 protein. There are about 600,000 distinct CDR3 sequences in the sample; around 16% occur only once, and under 3.5% lies in the top ten. Sequencing was carried out using blood. These receptors were obtained from a middle-aged woman with Graves' ophthalmopathy. Both conserved end residues are part of each CDR3. D genes are given only for firm matches. Clone size is given for some rows only: seen once, a few or many times, or a class if the clone is expanded.

.	TRBV12-3/TRBV12-4	.	TRBJ1-1	TGTGCCAGCAGTACTGAGGGCGGCTTCACTGAAGCTTTCTTT	CASSTEGGFTEAFF
few	TRBV4-1	TRBD1	TRBJ1-2	TGCGCCAGCAGCCAGGGGACAGGGGGCGAAGGCTACACCTTC	CASSQGTGGEGYTF
.	TRBV20-1	TRBD2	TRBJ2-7	TGCAGTGCTGCAGAGGGCGGGAGCTCCTACGAGCAGTACTTC	CSAAEGGSSYEQYF
.	TRBV6-1	TRBD1	TRBJ1-6	TGTGCCAGCACCAACAGCGCACCAGGGGGTACACCCCTCCACTTT	CASTNSAPGGTPLHF
.	TRBV5-1	.	TRBJ2-6	TGCGCCAGCAGCTTGGATGGGACAACTGGGGCCAACGTCCTGACTTTC	CASSLDGTTGANVLTF
.	TRBV4-1	.	TRBJ2-5	TGCGCCAGCAGCCAATTACCCGAGGAGACCCAGTACTTC	CASSQLPEETQYF
.	TRBV19	.	TRBJ2-7	TGTGCCAGTAGTACCAGAAAGGCTCAGGATCCGGACCCCTACGAGCAGTACTTC	CASSTRKAQDPDPYEQYF
.	TRBV27	TRBD1	TRBJ1-4	TGTGCCGGCAGACGACAGGGGGTTGGGAAAAAACTGTTTTTT	CAGRRQGVGKKLFF
many	TRBV13	TRBD1	TRBJ1-1	TGTGCCAGCAGCTTAAAGGGGGCGACGAACACTGAAGCTTTCTTT	CASSLKGATNTEAFF
.	TRBV2	.	TRBJ1-4	TGTGCCAGCAGTCCCCTGGAGACTGGGAGGGAAAAACTGTTTTTT	CASSPLETGREKLFF
.	TRBV4-1	.	TRBJ2-7	TGCGCCAGCAGCCAAGAGTTCACCGAGCAGTACTTC	CASSQEFTEQYF
many	TRBV28	.	TRBJ2-1	TGTGCCAGCAGCTCTCTTAGCGGCTACAATGAGCAGTTCTTC	CASSSLSGYNEQFF
.	TRBV20-1	TRBD1	TRBJ1-5	TGCAGTGCTAGAGGGGGAACAGGGGATTATCAGCCCCAGCATTTT	CSARGGTGDYQPQHF
many	TRBV2	TRBD1	TRBJ2-7	TGTGCCAGCAGTGAAAGGGGGACAGGGGGAAGGTACGAGCAGTACTTC	CASSERGTGGRYEQYF
few	TRBV12-3/TRBV12-4	.	TRBJ1-2	TGTGCCAGCAGTTTTGAGCGGGGTGGTGGCTACACCTTC	CASSFERGGGYTF
many	TRBV5-8	.	TRBJ1-5	TGTGCCAGCAGCTTGATTTTGGGCGCCTACAATCAGCCCCAGCATTTT	CASSLILGAYNQPQHF
few	TRBV7-2	TRBD2	TRBJ2-7	TGTGCCAGCAGCTCGGGACTAAGTCCCAACGAGCAGTACTTC	CASSSGLSPNEQYF